Sequencing of this TCR beta chain was carried out in a study of early T cells in non-severe SARS-CoV-2 infection. Study in general: Chains from this unsorted whole-blood bulk RNA could not be paired. The study's findings and limits: Matching results from VDJdb favored anti-spike CD8 responses, leaving private and CD4 specificities undetected.

The V end lost 5 bases, the J end lost 1 base, and 12 bases lay between the germline ends. The CDR3 is made up of 14 amino acids. Germline V gene lookup returns CDR1 SGHTA and CDR2 FQGNSA. This clonotype was observed many times. Its target is unknown. Attachment of unique molecular identifiers to individual cDNA molecules was performed. TCRdb re-analysed the 5' RACE reads in MiXCR, keeping a single row per CDR3 protein. The sample lists more than 50,000 distinct CDR3 sequences; over 10% were seen once. The TCR sequence derives from an adult who was a healthcare worker with PCR-confirmed SARS-CoV-2 infection or an uninfected control (not recorded which). V is TRBV7-2 and J is TRBJ2-7, with unresolved D. Source material: whole blood. CDR3 DNA sequence: TGTGCCAGCAGCCAAAGGTCACAATCCTACGAGCAGTACTTC. Translation: CASSQRSQSYEQYF.